These T cell receptor beta chains were read from a single sample in a study of blood T cell repertoires in COVID-19. Sequencing was performed with immunoSEQ multiplex PCR; in TCRdb, only in-frame clones are kept and a portion is missing. The sample has 250,000 to 350,000 clones, about 87% seen once; the top ten hold approximately 5%. Specimen: PBMCs or T cells enriched from blood (not recorded which). Receptors originate from a woman in her thirties who had recovered from COVID-19. CDR3s include the opening cysteine and the closing phenylalanine or tryptophan. A D gene is named only where the DNA matches it firmly. The size of a clone is reported for some rows only, either as once, few or many, or as a class for expanded clones.

j_gene	v_gene	d_gene	abundance	CDR3aa	CDR3nt
TRBJ2-7	TRBV4-1	TRBD1	NA	CASSHEIPTGGGEQYF	TGCGCCAGCAGCCATGAAATCCCGACAGGGGGCGGCGAGCAGTACTTC
TRBJ1-1	TRBV2	TRBD1	NA	CATRQGRMNTEAFF	TGTGCCACACGACAGGGCCGGATGAACACTGAAGCTTTCTTT
TRBJ2-4	TRBV5-1	TRBD1	NA	CASSLGQLAKNIQYF	TGCGCCAGCAGCCTGGGACAGCTAGCCAAAAACATTCAGTACTTC
TRBJ1-5	TRBV6-1	NA	NA	CASSDRQINQPQHF	TGTGCCAGCAGTGACAGGCAGATCAATCAGCCCCAGCATTTT
TRBJ1-4	TRBV7-9	TRBD1	few	CASSLNRGSSNEKLFF	TGTGCCAGCAGCTTGAACAGGGGGTCATCTAATGAAAAACTGTTTTTT
TRBJ2-1	TRBV4-2	NA	NA	CASSQVEEDEQFF	TGTGCCAGCAGCCAAGTGGAAGAGGATGAGCAGTTCTTC
TRBJ2-1	TRBV5-1	TRBD2	once	CASSQGTSGGGEQFF	TGCGCCAGCAGCCAGGGGACTAGCGGCGGGGGTGAGCAGTTCTTC
TRBJ2-1	TRBV7-2	TRBD2	NA	CASSSSGGAYNEQFF	TGTGCCAGCAGCTCTAGCGGGGGAGCCTACAATGAGCAGTTCTTC
TRBJ1-5	TRBV7-2	TRBD1	NA	CASSLDRGYQPQHF	TGTGCCAGCAGCTTAGACAGGGGCTACCAGCCCCAGCATTTT
TRBJ1-1	TRBV14	NA	NA	CASSQNPGSMAEAFF	TGTGCCAGCAGTCAGAATCCCGGGTCGATGGCTGAAGCTTTCTTT
TRBJ2-5	TRBV5-1	NA	NA	CASRAFQETQYF	TGCGCCAGCAGAGCTTTCCAAGAGACCCAGTACTTC
TRBJ1-4	TRBV6-5	NA	NA	CASSGAAPEKLFF	TGTGCCAGTTCAGGGGCGGCCCCAGAAAAACTGTTTTTT
TRBJ1-1	TRBV27	NA	NA	CASSYRPGLNTEAFF	TGTGCCAGCAGTTACCGGCCAGGCCTGAACACTGAAGCTTTCTTT
TRBJ1-3	TRBV19	TRBD1	NA	CASEQGAPGNTIYF	TGTGCCAGTGAGCAGGGGGCGCCCGGAAACACCATATATTTT
TRBJ1-5	TRBV5-1	TRBD1	NA	CASSITGDSNQPQHF	TGCGCCAGCAGCATTACAGGGGATAGCAATCAGCCCCAGCATTTT
TRBJ2-1	TRBV23-1	TRBD2	NA	CASSQSNPRTSGEYNEQFF	TGCGCCAGCAGTCAATCGAATCCGAGGACTAGCGGGGAGTACAATGAGCAGTTCTTC